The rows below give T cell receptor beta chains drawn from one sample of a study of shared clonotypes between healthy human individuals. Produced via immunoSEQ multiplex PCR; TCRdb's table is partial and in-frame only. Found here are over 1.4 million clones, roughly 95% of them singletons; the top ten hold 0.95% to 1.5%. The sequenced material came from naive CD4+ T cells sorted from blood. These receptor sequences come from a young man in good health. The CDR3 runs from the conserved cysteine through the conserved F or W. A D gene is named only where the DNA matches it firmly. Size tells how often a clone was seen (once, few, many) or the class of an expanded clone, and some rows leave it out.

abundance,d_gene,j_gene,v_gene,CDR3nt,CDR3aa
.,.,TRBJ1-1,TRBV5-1,TGCGCCAGCAGCTTGGGTCCTCAGAACACTGAAGCTTTCTTT,CASSLGPQNTEAFF
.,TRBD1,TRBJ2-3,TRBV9,TGTGCCAGCAGCGTTACCAGGGGGGATACGCAGTATTTT,CASSVTRGDTQYF
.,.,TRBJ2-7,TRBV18,TGTGCCAGCTCGAGTGGAGACTCATACGAGCAGTACTTC,CASSSGDSYEQYF
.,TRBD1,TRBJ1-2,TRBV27,TGTGCCAGCAGTATCGGACAGGGAGGGTATGGCTACACCTTC,CASSIGQGGYGYTF
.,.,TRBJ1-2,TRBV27,TGTGCCAGCAGCATACTTTACGGGGCTGCCTATGGCTACACCTTC,CASSILYGAAYGYTF
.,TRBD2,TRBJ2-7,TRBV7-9,TGTGCCAGCAGCTTAGACGAGCTAGCGGGAGCGAACGAGCAGTACTTC,CASSLDELAGANEQYF
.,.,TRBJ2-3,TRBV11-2,TGTGCCAGCAGCTTAGGCGACAGGTCCACAGATACGCAGTATTTT,CASSLGDRSTDTQYF
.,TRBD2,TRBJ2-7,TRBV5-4,TGTGCCAGCAGCGTACAAGCGGGAGGCTACGAGCAGTACTTC,CASSVQAGGYEQYF
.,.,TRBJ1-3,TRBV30,TGTGCCTGGAGCCGGGGCACCATATATTTT,CAWSRGTIYF
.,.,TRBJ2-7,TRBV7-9,TGTGCCAGCAGCCGATTCACAGGGAAGTCCTACGAGCAGTACTTC,CASSRFTGKSYEQYF
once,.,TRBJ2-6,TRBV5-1,TGCGCCACTCCGACGAGGATAAGCTCTGGGGCCAACGTCCTGACTTTC,CATPTRISSGANVLTF
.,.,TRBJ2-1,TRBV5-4,TGTGCCAGCAGCCCCTCCGGGGGAATGAGCTCCTACAATGAGCAGTTCTTC,CASSPSGGMSSYNEQFF
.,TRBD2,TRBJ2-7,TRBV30,TGTGCCTGGAGTATCCGGGGGGGAGGTGTCGAGCAGTACTTC,CAWSIRGGGVEQYF
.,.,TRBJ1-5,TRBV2,TGTGCCAGCAGTGAGTGGGTGGGTAGGAGCAATCAGCCCCAGCATTTT,CASSEWVGRSNQPQHF
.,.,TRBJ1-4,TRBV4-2,TGTGCCAGTGAGGGAGGGAGGAATGAAAAACTGTTTTTT,CASEGGRNEKLFF
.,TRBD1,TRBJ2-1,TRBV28,TGTGCCAGCAGCTATGGACAGGGGTACAGGAATGAGCAGTTCTTC,CASSYGQGYRNEQFF
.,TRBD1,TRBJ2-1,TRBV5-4,TGTGCCAGCAGCGAAGGACAGGTTAAAGTCTACAATGAGCAGTTCTTC,CASSEGQVKVYNEQFF
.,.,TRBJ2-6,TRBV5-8,TGTGCCAGCAGCCTTGGGACCGCCCGGGATGGGGCCAACGTCCTGACTTTC,CASSLGTARDGANVLTF
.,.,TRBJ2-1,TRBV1,TGCACCAGCAGCCAAGAAACCCCCCGGCCGCCTGGTGTCTACAATGAGCAGTTCTTC,CTSSQETPRPPGVYNEQFF
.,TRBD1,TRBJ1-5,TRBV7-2,TGTGCCAGCAGCCCAAGGACAGGTAGCAATCAGCCCCAGCATTTT,CASSPRTGSNQPQHF
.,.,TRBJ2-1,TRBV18,TGTGCCAGCTCACCACCGGCAGGGCCCAATGAGCAGTTCTTC,CASSPPAGPNEQFF
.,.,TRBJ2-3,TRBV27,TGTGCCAGCAGTCCCACCCTGGGCCCGCTGGGGACAGATACGCAGTATTTT,CASSPTLGPLGTDTQYF
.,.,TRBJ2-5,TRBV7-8,TGTGCCAGCAGCTCAAGCCGGGACGGTAACCTCAAGACCCAGTACTTC,CASSSSRDGNLKTQYF
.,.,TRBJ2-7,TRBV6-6,TGTGCCAGCAGTTATCCGGACGGGGATTCCTACGAGCAGTACTTC,CASSYPDGDSYEQYF
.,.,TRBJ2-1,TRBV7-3,TGTGCCAGCAGCTTAGAAGAATTTACATCTGAGCAGTTCTTC,CASSLEEFTSEQFF
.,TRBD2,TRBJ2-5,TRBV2,TGTGCCAGCAGTGACGGGCTAGCGGGAGGGCAAGGGACCCAGTACTTC,CASSDGLAGGQGTQYF
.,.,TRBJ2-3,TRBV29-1,TGCAGCGTCAACCGGGACAGCACAGATACGCAGTATTTT,CSVNRDSTDTQYF
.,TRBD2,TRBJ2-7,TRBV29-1,TGCAGCGTTTATGATAGCGGGAGCTACGAGCAGTACTTC,CSVYDSGSYEQYF
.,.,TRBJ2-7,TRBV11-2,TGTGCCAGCAGCTTAGACCCTCGTGCCGAGCAGTACTTC,CASSLDPRAEQYF
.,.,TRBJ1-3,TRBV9,TGTGCCAGCAGCGTAGGCGCAGGCGACTCTGGAAACACCATATATTTT,CASSVGAGDSGNTIYF
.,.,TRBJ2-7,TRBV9,TGTGCCAGCAGCAAGACAGAATACGAGCAGTACTTC,CASSKTEYEQYF
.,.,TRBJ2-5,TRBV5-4,TGTGCCAGCAGCTTAGCGGCAGAGACCCAGTACTTC,CASSLAAETQYF
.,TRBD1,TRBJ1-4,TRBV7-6,TGTGCCAGCAGCCGACGACAGGGGGCAACTAATGAAAAACTGTTTTTT,CASSRRQGATNEKLFF
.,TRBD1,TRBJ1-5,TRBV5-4,TGTGCCAGCAGCACAGTGACAGGGGGCAATCAGCCCCAGCATTTT,CASSTVTGGNQPQHF
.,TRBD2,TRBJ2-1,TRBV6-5,TGTGCCAGCAGCGCTAGCGGGAGGGGCAATGAGCAGTTCTTC,CASSASGRGNEQFF
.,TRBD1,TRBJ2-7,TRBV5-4,TGTGCCAGCAGCACCCGGACAGGGAGCGAGCAGTACTTC,CASSTRTGSEQYF
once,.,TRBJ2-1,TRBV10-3,TGTGCCATCAGTGCCCCGGGCGAGTCCTACAATGAGCAGTTCTTC,CAISAPGESYNEQFF
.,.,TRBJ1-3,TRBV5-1,TGCGCCAGCAGCTTGAGGTCCGCGACAACTAAGAGCTCTGGAAACACCATATATTTT,CASSLRSATTKSSGNTIYF
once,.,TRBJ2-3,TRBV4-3,TGCGCCAGCAGCCAAGATTGGCTTGTTGGAGATACGCAGTATTTT,CASSQDWLVGDTQYF
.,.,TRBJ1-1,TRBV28,TGTGCCAGCAGTTCGCAGTATGAAGCTTTCTTT,CASSSQYEAFF
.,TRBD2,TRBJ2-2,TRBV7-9,TGTGCCAGCAGCTTAGGGACTAGCACCGGGGAGCTGTTTTTT,CASSLGTSTGELFF
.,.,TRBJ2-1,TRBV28,TGTGCCAGCAGTGGGCTGTCGTCGGGGTCCTACAATGAGCAGTTCTTC,CASSGLSSGSYNEQFF
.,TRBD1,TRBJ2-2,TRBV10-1,TGCGCCAGCAGTGTTCGGACAGGGAGGTCCGGGGAGCTGTTTTTT,CASSVRTGRSGELFF
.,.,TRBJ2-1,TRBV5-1,TGCGCCAGCAGCTCCGGGGGAGCCCAGGAAATATTGCAGTTCTTC,CASSSGGAQEILQFF
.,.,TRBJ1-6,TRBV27,TGTGCCAGCAGACCGGGGGGGCGCGTTTCACCCCTCCACTTT,CASRPGGRVSPLHF
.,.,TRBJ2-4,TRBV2,TGTGCCAGCAGCACTTTAGCCAAAAACATTCAGTACTTC,CASSTLAKNIQYF
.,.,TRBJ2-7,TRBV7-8,TGTGCCAGCAGCTTAGCGGTTACCTTCTACGAGCAGTACTTC,CASSLAVTFYEQYF
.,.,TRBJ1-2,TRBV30,TGTGCCTGGAGGAAATTCAGACATTCCCGAGCTAACTATGGCTACACCTTC,CAWRKFRHSRANYGYTF
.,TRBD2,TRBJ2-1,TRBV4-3,TGCGCCAGCAGCCTCGGGGCTCTAGCGGACCAGTTCTTC,CASSLGALADQFF
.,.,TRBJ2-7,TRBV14,TGTGCCAGCAGCCAAGGGCCGACCTACGAGCAGTACTTC,CASSQGPTYEQYF
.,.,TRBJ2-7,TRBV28,TGTGCCAGCATTTCAGGGTGGAATTCCTACGAGCAGTACTTC,CASISGWNSYEQYF